One T cell receptor (beta chain) is described in this entry. Its antigen remains undetermined. No per-base quality is available; no much larger clone lies one base away. The CDR3 numbers 16 residues from cysteine through phenylalanine. Of the read, only the CDR3 DNA is kept; its 48 bases are in frame from base 1. The germline V gene encodes CDR1 DFQATT and CDR2 SNEGSKA (reference sequence). Unmatched junction bases come to 9, with V trimmed by 1 base and J by 1 base. Libraries were prepared through PCR. The sequencing machine was an Illumina HiSeq 2500. TCR library preparation used molecular barcoding, with unique molecular identifiers applied to normalize quantification of the TCRbeta repertoire. The public reads were reanalyzed by TCRdb: fastp trimming at Q25, MiXCR alignment, in-frame beta chains only. Every CDR3 protein is listed once, alongside the most common genes and DNA of its rows. In this sample the table shows around 580,000 distinct CDR3 sequences, approximately 30% of which occur a single time. Under 45% of the sample belongs to the ten largest clones.

This record comes from a study of T-cell reconstitution after alpha-beta-depleted transplantation in children (dated by TCRdb to about 2016). Turning to the overall study: The study quantitatively tracked T-cell immune reconstitution after TCRalphabeta/CD19-depleted allogeneic hematopoietic cell transplantation in children using TCR repertoire profiling. General conclusions and limits of the study: In some patients, the high TCRbeta diversity seen at day 60 was put down to recipient T cells and intrathymic progenitors that had survived conditioning. Over subsequent months, a decline in hyperexpanded clone frequencies was noted, and after one year, T-cell counts and TCRbeta diversity were mostly ascribed to newly produced T cells. The apparently early alphabetaT-cell count recovery about two months after transplant was reportedly dependent on only several hundred rapidly expanded clones derived from non-depleted graft cells.

Taken with the paper, the label for treatment or condition translates to: allogeneic hematopoietic cell transplantation with graft depleted of TCRalphabeta T cells and CD19 B cells. TCRalphabeta/CD19-depleted allogeneic hematopoietic cell grafts were given to the transplant recipients, all of whom were children. The receptor was isolated from a boy under two years old with Wiskott-Aldrich syndrome, due to receive a stem cell transplant. The material sequenced was PBMCs, taken before TCRalphabeta/CD19-depleted stem cell transplant. The receptor chain draws on TRBV20-1 and TRBJ1-2; 7 central bases correspond to TRBD1. The CDR3: CSARASPQGDNYGYTF. The DNA sequence is given as TGCAGTGCTAGAGCCTCGCCCCAGGGGGATAACTATGGCTACACCTTC.